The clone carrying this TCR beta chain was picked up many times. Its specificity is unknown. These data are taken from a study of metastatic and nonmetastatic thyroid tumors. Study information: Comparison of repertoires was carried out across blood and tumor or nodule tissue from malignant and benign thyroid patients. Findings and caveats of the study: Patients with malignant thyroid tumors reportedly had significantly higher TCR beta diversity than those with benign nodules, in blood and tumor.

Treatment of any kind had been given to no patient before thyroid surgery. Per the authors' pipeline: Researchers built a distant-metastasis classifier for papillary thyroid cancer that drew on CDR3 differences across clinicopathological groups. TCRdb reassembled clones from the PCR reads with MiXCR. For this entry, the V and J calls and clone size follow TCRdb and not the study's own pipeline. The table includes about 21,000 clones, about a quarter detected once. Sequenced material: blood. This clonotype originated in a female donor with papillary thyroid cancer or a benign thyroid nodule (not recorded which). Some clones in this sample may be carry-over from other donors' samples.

The CDR3 here is CSAGTGGSEKLFF. DNA of the CDR3: TGCAGTGCTGGGACAGGGGGCAGTGAAAAACTGTTTTTT. V usage is TRBV20-1 and J usage is TRBJ1-4; TRBD1 matches 12 bases. The CDR3 is made up of 13 amino acids. CDR1 and CDR2 from the germline V gene are DFQATT and SNEGSKA (reference sequence). With V trimmed by 5 bases and J by 7 bases, 2 bases remained unmatched.